A selection of T cell receptor beta chains follows, all from one sample in a study of T cell changes during pregnancy in multiple sclerosis. The protocol was immunoSEQ multiplex PCR, while the TCRdb copy is restricted to in-frame clones and leaves out a portion. The sample lists about 31,000 clones, approximately 88% seen once, with roughly 9.7% in the top ten. The sequenced sample was CD8+ T cells from peripheral blood mononuclear cells, obtained in the first trimester of pregnancy. These receptors originate from a female donor with multiple sclerosis, enrolled in a pregnancy study. CDR3s include the opening cysteine and the closing phenylalanine or tryptophan. The order of the fields is V gene, clone size, D gene, J gene, CDR3 DNA, CDR3 protein. The D gene is left open where the match is weak. For some rows the clone size is stated as once, few or many, or as a class when expanded; others skip it.

TRBV27,NA,NA,TRBJ1-4,TGTGCCAGCAGTTCCAGTACTCGGGGGTTTTCTAATGAAAAACTGTTTTTT,CASSSSTRGFSNEKLFF
TRBV6-5,NA,TRBD1,TRBJ2-7,TGTGCCAGCAGTTACTCTGTGGGACAGACCTCCTACGAGCAGTACTTC,CASSYSVGQTSYEQYF
TRBV9,NA,TRBD2,TRBJ2-7,TGTGCCAGCAGCGCGACTAGCGGGTACTACGAGCAGTACTTC,CASSATSGYYEQYF
TRBV7-9,few,NA,TRBJ1-1,TGTGCCAGCAGCCTACCTCAGCGGGGTGGGAGGAACACTGAAGCTTTCTTT,CASSLPQRGGRNTEAFF
TRBV15,NA,NA,TRBJ1-1,TGTGCCACCAGCAGAGTAGGGGGTAGGAGCACTGAAGCTTTCTTT,CATSRVGGRSTEAFF
TRBV7-9,NA,NA,TRBJ2-2,TGTGCCAGCAGCTTAGCCGTCGGGGAGCTGTTTTTT,CASSLAVGELFF
TRBV4-3,NA,NA,TRBJ2-3,TGCGCCAGCAGCCACTTATCAGGGGACAAAGCGTCGGATACGCAGTATTTT,CASSHLSGDKASDTQYF
TRBV6-1,NA,NA,TRBJ2-7,TGTGCCAGCAGTGAATCCGGGTACTACGAGCAGTACTTC,CASSESGYYEQYF
TRBV11-3,NA,NA,TRBJ2-7,TGTGCCAGCAGCTTACCGGGGGCCTACGAGCAGTACTTC,CASSLPGAYEQYF
TRBV6-6,NA,NA,TRBJ1-6,TGTGCCAGCAGAACCGACAGACTCAGATCACCCCTCCACTTT,CASRTDRLRSPLHF
TRBV11-1,once,TRBD2,TRBJ2-1,TGTGCCAGCAGCTTATCCCGGACTAGCGGGAGTTACAATGAGCAGTTCTTC,CASSLSRTSGSYNEQFF
TRBV4-3,NA,NA,TRBJ1-2,TGCGCCAGCAGCCAAGAACTGGGCTCAGGGGCAGGGGACGGCTACACCTTC,CASSQELGSGAGDGYTF
TRBV6-5,NA,TRBD2,TRBJ2-7,TGTGCCAGCAGTTCGGGGGGGGTCTCCTACGAGCAGTACTTC,CASSSGGVSYEQYF
TRBV5-1,NA,TRBD2,TRBJ2-7,TGCGCCAGCAGCTTGGGCGCGGGAGTGGGGTCTACCGAGCAGTACTTC,CASSLGAGVGSTEQYF
TRBV13,NA,TRBD2,TRBJ2-1,TGTGCCAGCAGCTTTAGGGACTTGCCGGGACTAGCGGAGTATAGTGAGCAGTTCTTC,CASSFRDLPGLAEYSEQFF
TRBV6-5,NA,TRBD2,TRBJ2-5,TGTGCCAGCAGCCAACGACTAGCGGGGGATGAGACCCAGTACTTC,CASSQRLAGDETQYF
TRBV28,NA,TRBD2,TRBJ2-1,TGTGCCAGCAGTCTGACTAGCGGGGCCTACAATGAGCAGTTCTTC,CASSLTSGAYNEQFF
TRBV19,NA,TRBD1,TRBJ1-5,TGTGCCAGTACTAAGACAGGGACCCAGCCCCAGCATTTT,CASTKTGTQPQHF
TRBV27,NA,TRBD1,TRBJ2-1,TGTGCCAGCAGTTTCTCAGGGGGCGAACGGGTAAATGAGCAGTTCTTC,CASSFSGGERVNEQFF
TRBV28,NA,NA,TRBJ1-2,TGTGCCAGCAGTTACGTTCAGGGTAGCTATGGCTACACCTTC,CASSYVQGSYGYTF
TRBV5-6,NA,TRBD2,TRBJ2-3,TGTGCCAGCAGCACAACTAGCGGTTATAGCACAGATACGCAGTATTTT,CASSTTSGYSTDTQYF
TRBV7-3,NA,NA,TRBJ2-7,TGTGCCAGCAGCTTAAACGGCTACGAGCAGTACTTC,CASSLNGYEQYF
TRBV2,NA,NA,TRBJ2-2,TGTGCCAGCAGTGAAGCAAGGGGCTCCCTGAACACCGGGGAGCTGTTTTTT,CASSEARGSLNTGELFF
TRBV6-4,NA,NA,TRBJ2-3,TGTGCCAGCAGTGACATCAAAGGGGGAGATACGCAGTATTTT,CASSDIKGGDTQYF
TRBV27,NA,TRBD2,TRBJ2-2,TGTGCCAGCAGTTTATTCCCTAGCGGGGGGGAAATCTACACCGGGGAGCTGTTTTTT,CASSLFPSGGEIYTGELFF
TRBV5-8,NA,NA,TRBJ2-7,TGTGCCAGCAGCTTACCTCAGGGTTACGAGCAGTACTTC,CASSLPQGYEQYF
TRBV4-1,NA,TRBD1,TRBJ1-1,TGCGCCAGCAGCTACGGACAGGGGGAGAACACTGAAGCTTTCTTT,CASSYGQGENTEAFF
TRBV27,medium-sized,TRBD2,TRBJ2-7,TGTGCCAGCAGTGCCATAACGGGAGGCCCTCTAATTTTCTACGAGCAGTACTTC,CASSAITGGPLIFYEQYF
TRBV2,NA,TRBD2,TRBJ2-1,TGTGCCAGCAGCGCGGGACTAGCGGGGGAGGAGCAGTTCTTC,CASSAGLAGEEQFF
TRBV28,NA,NA,TRBJ1-4,TGTGCCAGCAGTTTCGGAGTCAATGAAAAACTGTTTTTT,CASSFGVNEKLFF
TRBV5-1,NA,NA,TRBJ1-2,TGCGCCAGCAGCTTGGACGACAGCTATGGCTACACCTTC,CASSLDDSYGYTF
TRBV5-6,many,TRBD1,TRBJ1-2,TGTGCCAGCAGCTTGGAGGGCAGGGGGCTCGCTAACTATGGCTACACCTTC,CASSLEGRGLANYGYTF
TRBV15,NA,NA,TRBJ2-5,TGTGCCACCAGCAGAGATCGGGGAGAGACCCAGTACTTC,CATSRDRGETQYF
TRBV27,NA,NA,TRBJ2-7,TGTGCCAGCAGTTTATCACCAGGAACAGGGACCTCCGAGCAGTACTTC,CASSLSPGTGTSEQYF
TRBV27,NA,NA,TRBJ2-2,TGTGCCAGCAGTTTTCCCGCCGGGGAGCTGTTTTTT,CASSFPAGELFF
TRBV11-2,NA,NA,TRBJ1-2,TGTGCCAGTGGGGGGGGGTTTCTTGGCTACACCTTC,CASGGGFLGYTF
TRBV4-3,once,NA,TRBJ1-2,TGCGCCAGCAGCCAAGATCAGGCAGGCTTCATCTATGGCTACACCTTC,CASSQDQAGFIYGYTF
TRBV15,NA,TRBD1,TRBJ1-5,TGTGCCACCAGCGCAGGGACAGGGGTACGGCCCCAGCATTTT,CATSAGTGVRPQHF
TRBV6-5,NA,NA,TRBJ2-1,TGTGCCAGCAGTCCGCACGGGACATTGATACGAGAGCAGTTCTTC,CASSPHGTLIREQFF
TRBV7-9,once,NA,TRBJ2-7,TGTGCCAGCAGCTATCAGTACGAGCAGTACTTC,CASSYQYEQYF
TRBV28,NA,NA,TRBJ1-2,TGTGCCAGCAGCCAGTGGCAGGGGACTAACTATGGCTACACCTTC,CASSQWQGTNYGYTF
TRBV2,few,NA,TRBJ1-1,TGTGCCAGCAGGGAGGGCAACCTCGAGACTGAAGCTTTCTTT,CASREGNLETEAFF
TRBV5-6,NA,NA,TRBJ2-5,TGTGCCAGCAGCTTGGTTCGGTTAGAGACCCAGTACTTC,CASSLVRLETQYF
TRBV19,once,NA,TRBJ2-6,TGTGCCAGTAGTATAGACCGAGGCTCTGGGGCCAACGTCCTGACTTTC,CASSIDRGSGANVLTF
TRBV18,NA,TRBD2,TRBJ2-7,TGTGCCAGCTCACCAATTGGGGCGGGAGGCATCTGGGAGCAGTACTTC,CASSPIGAGGIWEQYF
TRBV9,NA,TRBD1,TRBJ2-5,TGTGCCAGCAGCCCACGGGACAGGGGATGGGGAGAGACCCAGTACTTC,CASSPRDRGWGETQYF
TRBV30,NA,NA,TRBJ2-2,TGTGCCTGGAGGGCTACAGGGTATGACACCGGGGAGCTGTTTTTT,CAWRATGYDTGELFF
TRBV4-1,once,NA,TRBJ2-2,TGCGCCAGCAGCCAACGGGCAGGGGACCCCGGGGAGCTGTTTTTT,CASSQRAGDPGELFF
TRBV28,NA,NA,TRBJ1-2,TGTGCCAGCAGTTCGAACAGGGACCGCTCTAACTATGGCTACACCTTC,CASSSNRDRSNYGYTF
TRBV4-3,NA,NA,TRBJ2-2,TGCGCCAGCAGCCAAGACTCTTACACCGGGGAGCTGTTTTTT,CASSQDSYTGELFF
TRBV7-8,NA,NA,TRBJ1-1,TGTGCCAGCAGCCTGACACCTGTGAACACTGAAGCTTTCTTT,CASSLTPVNTEAFF
TRBV9,NA,TRBD1,TRBJ1-1,TGTGCCAGCAGCGTACCCCGGGACAGGGTAATCACTGAAGCTTTCTTT,CASSVPRDRVITEAFF
TRBV5-6,NA,TRBD1,TRBJ2-7,TGTGCCAGCAGCTTTCGACAGGGGAACTCCTACGAGCAGTACTTC,CASSFRQGNSYEQYF
TRBV19,NA,TRBD2,TRBJ2-7,TGTGCCAGTAGTATAACGGGAGGGCTCTACGAGCAGTACTTC,CASSITGGLYEQYF
TRBV11-2,NA,NA,TRBJ1-4,TGTGCCAGCAGCTTAGTGGGGCAGGCTAATGAAAAACTGTTTTTT,CASSLVGQANEKLFF
TRBV30,NA,TRBD2,TRBJ2-1,TGTGCCTGGGGTGCTAGCGGGGCCTACAATGAGCAGTTCTTC,CAWGASGAYNEQFF
TRBV7-2,NA,NA,TRBJ2-2,TGTGCCAGCAGCTTAGCCTACACCGGGGAGCTGTTTTTT,CASSLAYTGELFF
TRBV13,NA,TRBD2,TRBJ2-4,TGTGCCAGCAGCCTTGGACTAGGCCCCAAAAACATTCAGTACTTC,CASSLGLGPKNIQYF
TRBV6-5,NA,NA,TRBJ2-1,TGTGCCAGCAGTTGGAATAACTACGGTGAGCAGTTCTTC,CASSWNNYGEQFF